The clone carrying this T cell receptor beta chain was seen at least ten times. Its antigen is not identified. The sample is drawn from a study of regulatory T cells in long-lasting Graves disease. Study-level findings and limits: More public clonotypes were shared by persistent patients (around 3,000) than by new patients (about 970).

Time point here: persistent/refractory GD, antithyroid drugs over 5 years with positive TRAb. Generation of the TCR library employed RNA extracted from PBMCs. The authors built TCR beta libraries using iRepertoire HTBI primers and Arm-PCR of CDR3 regions. TCRdb ran MiXCR on the multiplex PCR reads and lists one entry per CDR3 protein. The table lists 700,000 or so distinct CDR3 sequences, approximately 29% of them singletons, with around 40% in the top ten. The junction had 9 bases not matched to a gene; V was cut back by 7 bases and J by 4 bases. The CDR3 extends over 14 amino acids. This specimen was peripheral blood mononuclear cells (PBMCs), taken when the disease was refractory, from a patient treated with antithyroid drugs. The gene calls are TRBV12-3 or TRBV12-4 and TRBJ1-1; 7 nucleotides match TRBD1. The receptor was derived from a female donor with Graves disease. CDR3 in amino acids: CASTPGGSFTEAFF. The CDR3 bases are TGTGCCAGCACCCCAGGGGGATCCTTCACTGAAGCTTTCTTT.